This TCR beta chain emerged from a study of beta chain features in type 1 diabetes. This CDR3 spans 15 amino acids. V dropped 3 bases and J dropped 5; count of bases not matched to a gene: 10. Germline-derived CDR1 and CDR2 are GTSNPN and SVGIG (reference sequence). Reverse transcribing all isolated RNA meant expressed TCRB transcripts were sequenced. TCRdb's table, derived via immunoSEQ multiplex PCR, lists solely in-frame clones and lacks some. The sample consists of around 44,000 clones, 50% of them appearing once. One heparinised draw of blood, averaging roughly 0.12 L, came from each donor. CD4+ naive, central memory, regulatory and stem cell-like memory subsets were isolated by sorting on CD45RO/CCR7/CD25/CD127/CD95/CD27.

The sequence derives from a woman aged 25 to 39 in good health. V is TRBV30 and J is TRBJ2-3; 8 bases line up with TRBD1. Sample: stem cell memory CD4+ T cells from blood. This CDR3 reads CAWRFRGRRIDTQYF. The CDR3 DNA reads TGTGCCTGGAGGTTCAGGGGGCGCCGTATAGATACGCAGTATTTT.